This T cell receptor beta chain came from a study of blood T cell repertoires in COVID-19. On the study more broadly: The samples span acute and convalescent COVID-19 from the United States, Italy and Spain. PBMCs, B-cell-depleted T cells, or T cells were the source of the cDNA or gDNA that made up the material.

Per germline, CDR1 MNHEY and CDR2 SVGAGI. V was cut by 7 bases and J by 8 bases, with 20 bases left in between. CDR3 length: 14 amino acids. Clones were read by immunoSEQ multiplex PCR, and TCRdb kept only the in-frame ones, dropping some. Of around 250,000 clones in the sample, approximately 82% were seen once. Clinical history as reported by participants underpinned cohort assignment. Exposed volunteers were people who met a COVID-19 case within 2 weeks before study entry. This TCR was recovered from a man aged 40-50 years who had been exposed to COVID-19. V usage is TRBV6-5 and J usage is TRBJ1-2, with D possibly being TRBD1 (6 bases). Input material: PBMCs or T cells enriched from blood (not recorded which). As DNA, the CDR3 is TGTGCCAGCAATCGGCTCACCGGGGGGCCCGGCTACACCTTC. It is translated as CASNRLTGGPGYTF.